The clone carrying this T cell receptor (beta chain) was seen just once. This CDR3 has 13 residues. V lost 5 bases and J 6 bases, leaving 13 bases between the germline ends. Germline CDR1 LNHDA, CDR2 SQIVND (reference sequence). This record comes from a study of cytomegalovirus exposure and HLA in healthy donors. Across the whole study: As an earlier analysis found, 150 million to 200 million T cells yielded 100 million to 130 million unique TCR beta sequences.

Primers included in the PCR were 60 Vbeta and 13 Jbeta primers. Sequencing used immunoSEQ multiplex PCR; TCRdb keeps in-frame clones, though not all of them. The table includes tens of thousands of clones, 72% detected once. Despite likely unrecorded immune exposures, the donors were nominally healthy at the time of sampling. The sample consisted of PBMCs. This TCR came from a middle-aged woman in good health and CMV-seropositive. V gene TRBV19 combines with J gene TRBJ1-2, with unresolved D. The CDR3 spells CASSPDGVDGYTF. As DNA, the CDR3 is TGTGCCAGTAGTCCCGACGGAGTAGATGGCTACACCTTC.